One sample yielded the 2 T cell receptor beta chains listed below, sequenced in a study of T cell changes during pregnancy in multiple sclerosis. The data were produced by immunoSEQ multiplex PCR, yet TCRdb's version contains in-frame clones alone and is incomplete. The data contain approximately 64,000 clones, 90% of them seen just once; the ten biggest clones take up less than 2.5%. Sample: peripheral blood, taken in the second trimester of pregnancy. All receptors come from a female donor in good health, enrolled as a control in a pregnancy study.

The chain uses TRBV27 and TRBJ1-1; D gene unclear. Germline lookup yields CDR1 MNHEY and CDR2 SMNVEV (reference sequence). Between the trimmed V and J ends, which lost 6 bases and 1 base, there was a span of 15 bases. The CDR3 is made up of 15 amino acids. The CDR3 sequence is CASRQGSRSNTEAFF. The CDR3 nucleotides are TGTGCCAGCAGGCAAGGGAGCCGCTCGAACACTGAAGCTTTCTTT.

The chain combines TRBV5-1 with TRBJ1-4; weak D call: TRBD1 (5 bases). The CDR3 sequence is 15 residues long. CDR1 and CDR2 from the germline V gene are SGHRS and YFSETQ. Trimming stripped 4 bases from V and 2 bases from J, with 12 bases between. CDR3 sequence (DNA): TGCGCCAGCAGCAGCACAACAGGCACTAATGAAAAACTGTTTTTT. Its protein is CASSSTTGTNEKLFF.